These 7 T cell receptor beta chains share one sample of origin, sequenced in a study of cytomegalovirus exposure and HLA in healthy donors. It was with 60 Vbeta and 13 Jbeta primers that the PCR ran. Using immunoSEQ multiplex PCR, the repertoire was profiled, and TCRdb retains in-frame clones only, with some absent. The sample consists of 110,000 to 150,000 clones, less than 85% of them appearing once. The sequenced material came from PBMCs. These receptors originate from a man aged 18 to 29 in good health and CMV-seropositive.

The V call is TRBV7-2, the J call TRBJ2-3; D is possibly TRBD2 (5 bases). Trimming stripped 10 bases from V and 0 bases from J, with 17 bases between. Germline assignment: CDR1 SGHTA and CDR2 FQGNSA. The CDR3 covers 15 residues. The CDR3, as DNA: TGTGCCACTTCGAGAGGGCTTCGGAGCACAGATACGCAGTATTTT. Translation gives CATSRGLRSTDTQYF.

This clone was recorded once. The rearrangement uses TRBV5-6 and TRBJ2-1; 7 positions agree with TRBD2. Germline CDR1 is SGHDT and CDR2 is YYEEEE. This CDR3 is 16 amino acids long. The V segment lost 1 base and the J segment 3 bases; nucleotides outside the gene matches: 7. The CDR3 DNA reads as TGTGCCAGCAGCTTGATGGCTAGCGGAGGCTACAATGAGCAGTTCTTC. Its protein product is CASSLMASGGYNEQFF. The full variable domain, in which reference TRBV5-6 and TRBJ2-1 provide the parts outside the CDR3, is DAGVTQSPTHLIKTRGQQVTLRCSPKSGHDTVSWYQQALGQGPQFIFQYYEEEERQRGNFPDRFSGHQFPNYSSELNVNALLLGDSALYLCASSLMASGGYNEQFFGPGTRLTVL.

This clone was observed a few times. The chain is built from TRBV28 and TRBJ1-2, with D perhaps matching TRBD1 (5 bases). The CDR3 contains 17 residues. Germline V gene sequence: CDR1 MDHEN, CDR2 SYDVKM. Trimming stripped 2 bases from V and 0 bases from J, with 16 bases between. CDR3 bases: TGTGCCAGCAGTTTAATACAGGACCCACCTACTAACTATGGCTACACCTTC. Protein: CASSLIQDPPTNYGYTF.

CDR3 amino acids: CASSPTQGAVSYEQYF. For the CDR3, the DNA is TGTGCCAGCAGCCCTACTCAGGGGGCAGTATCCTACGAGCAGTACTTC. The genes are TRBV4-2 and TRBJ2-7; 8 bases map to TRBD1. The CDR3 extends over 16 amino acids. The germline V gene encodes CDR1 LGHNA and CDR2 YNFKEQ. V was clipped by 4 bases and J by 1 base; unmatched bases: 9.

J is TRBJ2-3 and V is TRBV11-1, with TRBD2 matching 13 bases. The germline V gene has CDR1 SGHAT and CDR2 FQDESV (reference sequence). J lost 2 bases, V lost 5 bases, and 7 bases had no gene match. The CDR3 contains 17 residues. CDR3: CASSPRLAGGPTDTQYF. CDR3 DNA: TGTGCCAGCAGCCCCCGACTAGCGGGAGGACCCACAGATACGCAGTATTTT.

This chain joins TRBV5-6 and TRBJ1-2, with a tentative D call TRBD1 (6 bases). The CDR3 spans 15 residues. Trimming took off 4 bases at V and 2 bases at J, with 15 bases between the two ends. The germline V gene has CDR1 SGHDT and CDR2 YYEEEE. In DNA, the CDR3 is TGTGCCAGCAGCCTCGTGGGGGCTCCGAACTATGGCTACACCTTC. It yields the protein CASSLVGAPNYGYTF. Combining the CDR3 with reference TRBV5-6 and TRBJ1-2 gives the whole variable domain DAGVTQSPTHLIKTRGQQVTLRCSPKSGHDTVSWYQQALGQGPQFIFQYYEEEERQRGNFPDRFSGHQFPNYSSELNVNALLLGDSALYLCASSLVGAPNYGYTFGSGTRLTVV.

The chain couples TRBV29-1 to TRBJ1-2; D uncertain. CDR3 length: 14 residues. Germline V gene sequence: CDR1 SQVTM, CDR2 ANQGSEA. Trimming stripped 3 bases from V and 3 bases from J, with 14 bases between. CDR3 residues: CSVDLADSDYGYTF. The CDR3 nucleotides are TGCAGCGTTGATTTGGCAGACTCTGACTATGGCTACACCTTC.